These T cell receptor beta chains were read from a single sample in a study of cytomegalovirus exposure and HLA in healthy donors. Repertoires were generated with immunoSEQ multiplex PCR, while TCRdb's copy carries only in-frame clones and drops some. The top ten clones hold 4.5% to 7.5% of a sample with around 180,000 clones, more than 65% of them seen once. Sequencing used PBMCs. Receptors originate from a woman in her twenties or thirties in good health and CMV-seropositive. CDR3s leave out the opening cysteine and the closing phenylalanine or tryptophan.

v_call cdr3_aa
TRBV27 ASSPLLAGTDTQY
TRBV5-1 ASSSGLVIETQY
TRBV5-6 ASSLLGATSYEQY
TRBV14 ASSPPWAGEKLF
TRBV6-1 ASSLQGYQPQH
TRBV2 ASSPQTTILVAGTSTDTQY
TRBV10-3 AISERKGMDRGSTDTQY
TRBV14 ASSQPQGLGNTIY
TRBV19 ASSGRVGTDTQY
TRBV7-2 ASSPDRSSYNSPLH